This T cell receptor (beta chain) comes out of a study of blood T cell repertoires in COVID-19 (dated by TCRdb to the early 2020s). Some background on the complete study: Collaborator samples came from the United States, Italy and Spain and covered acute and convalescent phases of COVID-19. The prospective study material was composed of cDNA or gDNA derived from T cells, B-cell-depleted T cells, or PBMCs. Subjects who had been exposed to COVID-19, were actively infected with it, or had recovered from it provided the deeply sampled blood TCRbeta repertoires that made up the dataset. The repertoires were made available in a free public database intended to serve as a resource for research on the immune response to SARS-CoV-2. The samples were drawn from the first 160 participants of the ongoing ImmuneRACE study and from 1,254 subjects provided by 6 global collaborators. A de-identified subject ID, COVID-19 status, age in years and sex were almost always included in the sample metadata. Where HLA class I and class II types were available, the types were taken from metadata supplied by the sample provider, not from assay-based typing. Points the paper makes about the study in general: The quantity of clinical and demographic metadata differed by source and by participant and was supplied without curation.

TCRbeta CDR3 regions were amplified from genomic DNA by means of the immunoSEQ Assay, a bias-controlled multiplex PCR. In the authors' own workflow: The number of nucleated cells in each sample was estimated from the amplification of reference gene primers within the assay. To quantify the absolute abundance of each unique TCRbeta CDR3 rearrangement, sequence reads were collapsed and filtered. For each sample, productive Simpson clonality was calculated as the square root of Simpson's diversity index over productive rearrangements. TCRdb took over this immuneACCESS table, retaining in-frame rearrangements with V and J assigned. Such tables are incomplete; in checked studies, under half of the missing clones stem from an unresolved V gene, and the remainder is unexplained. The V and J calls and clone size are taken from that table; D and trimming were inferred from the DNA. The sample table lists roughly 240,000 clones, approximately 82% of them with a count of one. About 2% of the sample is taken by the ten largest.

Concerning this clone: This clone's antigen is unknown. No clone much larger than this one lies a single base away; base qualities are absent.

Another Seattle source contributed samples from volunteer blood donors who had recovered from COVID-19. Whole blood was collected in K2EDTA tubes by collaborating institutions according to the institutions' own protocols. For TCRbeta analysis, collaborators shipped samples in one of three forms: frozen whole blood, isolated PBMCs, or DNA extracted from either of those sample types. CDR1 and CDR2, looked up from the germline V gene (reference sequence), are LNHDA and SQIVND. Trimming takes 3 bases from V and 4 bases from J, and the germline ends sit 13 bases apart. The CDR3 contains 15 residues, cysteine and phenylalanine counted. Just the 45-base CDR3 DNA is kept, in frame starting at base 1.

This receptor was taken from a middle-aged man who had recovered from COVID-19. The sample consisted of peripheral blood. The sequence joins TRBV19 to TRBJ1-5; the D segment could be TRBD1, given 5 matching bases. The DNA sequence is TGTGCCAGTAGTATGCGGGGCACGGGAAATCAGCCCCAGCATTTT. Its protein reads: CASSMRGTGNQPQHF.